This record covers a single T cell receptor beta chain. Its antigen is as yet unknown. Sorted-subset replicate PCR reactions contained approximately 190 ng DNA, corresponding to some 28,000 T cell genomes. Repertoires were generated with immunoSEQ multiplex PCR, while TCRdb's copy carries only in-frame clones and drops some. The table lists 950,000 to 1,200,000 clones, 60% to 80% of them singletons. This sample is part of a study of shared clonotypes between healthy human individuals. The CDR3 is 16 amino acids. In germline, CDR1 is SGHTA, CDR2 FQGTGA. V shed 3 bases and J shed 4 bases, with 15 bases lying between them. Regarding the study as a whole: Compared with memory subsets, naive subsets generally had larger estimated richness.

The receptor was isolated from a man younger than 35 in good health. Some clones in this sample may be carry-over from other donors' samples. The rearrangement links TRBV7-3 to TRBJ2-2; D not resolved. Sequenced sample: memory CD4+ T cells from PBMCs. Subset defined: CD45RA-negative fraction. The CDR3 spells CASSFKVHPATGELFF. CDR3 DNA: TGTGCCAGCAGCTTTAAGGTCCACCCCGCCACCGGGGAGCTGTTTTTT.